The rows below give T cell receptor beta chains drawn from one sample of a study of blood T cell repertoires in COVID-19. Some clones are missing from TCRdb's copy, which holds only in-frame ones; the method was immunoSEQ multiplex PCR. This sample has more than 200,000 clones; 85% to 90% occur once, and the top ten carry about 5.2%. The sample consisted of peripheral blood. These receptors were obtained from a woman between 55 and 75 years old with COVID-19, enrolled during active disease. The CDR3 runs from the conserved cysteine through the conserved F or W. Fields, in order: D gene, J gene, clone size, V gene, CDR3 protein, CDR3 DNA. D genes are given only for firm matches. Rows give clone size only sometimes, using once, few, many, or a class for an expanded clone.

D gene: NA
J gene: TRBJ1-1
clone size: NA
V gene: TRBV7-9
CDR3 protein: CASHAVRDSEAFF
CDR3 DNA: TGTGCCAGCCACGCGGTACGGGATTCTGAAGCTTTCTTT

D gene: NA
J gene: TRBJ2-1
clone size: NA
V gene: TRBV27
CDR3 protein: CASSFQYNEQFF
CDR3 DNA: TGTGCCAGCAGTTTTCAGTACAATGAGCAGTTCTTC

D gene: NA
J gene: TRBJ1-3
clone size: few
V gene: TRBV6-5
CDR3 protein: CASSPTFVGNTIYF
CDR3 DNA: TGTGCCAGCAGTCCGACATTCGTCGGAAACACCATATATTTT

D gene: TRBD1
J gene: TRBJ2-2
clone size: NA
V gene: TRBV9
CDR3 protein: CASSVLPGGRSTGELFF
CDR3 DNA: TGTGCCAGCAGCGTTCTGCCAGGGGGACGATCTACCGGGGAGCTGTTTTTT

D gene: TRBD1
J gene: TRBJ1-4
clone size: NA
V gene: TRBV7-2
CDR3 protein: CASSTARQGLTNEKLFF
CDR3 DNA: TGTGCCAGCAGCACCGCCCGACAGGGACTAACTAATGAAAAACTGTTTTTT

D gene: NA
J gene: TRBJ1-4
clone size: NA
V gene: TRBV9
CDR3 protein: CASSVGPGRGLFF
CDR3 DNA: TGTGCCAGCAGCGTAGGTCCCGGTCGGGGACTGTTTTTT

D gene: NA
J gene: TRBJ1-2
clone size: NA
V gene: TRBV7-9
CDR3 protein: CASSLVLPYGYTF
CDR3 DNA: TGTGCCAGCAGCTTAGTCCTCCCCTATGGCTACACCTTC

D gene: TRBD1
J gene: TRBJ1-1
clone size: few
V gene: TRBV5-1
CDR3 protein: CASSWTGTVNTEAFF
CDR3 DNA: TGCGCCAGCAGTTGGACCGGGACAGTGAACACTGAAGCTTTCTTT

D gene: NA
J gene: TRBJ1-2
clone size: NA
V gene: TRBV19
CDR3 protein: CASSIAGAGEGYTF
CDR3 DNA: TGTGCCAGTAGTATCGCGGGGGCCGGCGAGGGCTACACCTTC

D gene: NA
J gene: TRBJ2-1
clone size: once
V gene: TRBV7-3
CDR3 protein: CASSLSGSGNEQFF
CDR3 DNA: TGTGCCAGCAGCTTATCCGGGAGTGGGAATGAGCAGTTCTTC

D gene: TRBD2
J gene: TRBJ2-1
clone size: NA
V gene: TRBV3-1/TRBV3-2
CDR3 protein: CASSQQLAGVHEQFF
CDR3 DNA: TGTGCCAGCAGCCAACAACTAGCGGGAGTCCATGAGCAGTTCTTC

D gene: TRBD2
J gene: TRBJ2-1
clone size: NA
V gene: TRBV5-1
CDR3 protein: CASSLALGSGRFFRNEQFF
CDR3 DNA: TGCGCCAGCAGCTTGGCCCTCGGTAGCGGGAGGTTTTTTAGGAATGAGCAGTTCTTC

D gene: NA
J gene: TRBJ1-6
clone size: NA
V gene: TRBV7-9
CDR3 protein: CASSLAGSTLHF
CDR3 DNA: TGTGCCAGCAGCTTAGCGGGCAGCACCCTCCACTTT

D gene: NA
J gene: TRBJ1-5
clone size: NA
V gene: TRBV7-2
CDR3 protein: CASSLGAGFNQPQHF
CDR3 DNA: TGTGCCAGCAGCTTAGGGGCAGGGTTTAATCAGCCCCAGCATTTT

D gene: TRBD1
J gene: TRBJ1-5
clone size: once
V gene: TRBV30
CDR3 protein: CAWRSGSGTGGIISNQPQHF
CDR3 DNA: TGTGCCTGGAGGTCTGGATCGGGGACAGGGGGCATCATTAGCAATCAGCCCCAGCATTTT

D gene: TRBD2
J gene: TRBJ2-7
clone size: NA
V gene: TRBV9
CDR3 protein: CASSAPIAGGSYEQYF
CDR3 DNA: TGTGCCAGCAGCGCGCCAATAGCGGGAGGCTCCTACGAGCAGTACTTC

D gene: TRBD1
J gene: TRBJ1-4
clone size: NA
V gene: TRBV2
CDR3 protein: CASRRQGGTNEKLFF
CDR3 DNA: TGTGCCAGCAGAAGACAGGGAGGCACTAATGAAAAACTGTTTTTT

D gene: NA
J gene: TRBJ2-7
clone size: NA
V gene: TRBV15
CDR3 protein: CATSRDHASSTYEQYF
CDR3 DNA: TGTGCCACCAGCAGAGATCACGCTAGTTCCACCTACGAGCAGTACTTC

D gene: NA
J gene: TRBJ2-3
clone size: NA
V gene: TRBV11-1
CDR3 protein: CASSPGVAEVTDTQYF
CDR3 DNA: TGTGCCAGCAGCCCGGGCGTAGCGGAGGTCACAGATACGCAGTATTTT

D gene: NA
J gene: TRBJ1-4
clone size: NA
V gene: TRBV5-1
CDR3 protein: CASSLLGGGYGEKLFF
CDR3 DNA: TGCGCCAGCAGCTTGTTGGGCGGGGGTTATGGAGAAAAACTGTTTTTT

D gene: TRBD2
J gene: TRBJ2-1
clone size: NA
V gene: TRBV10-1
CDR3 protein: CASSQPTSGRLYEQFF
CDR3 DNA: TGCGCCAGCAGCCAACCAACTAGCGGGAGGTTGTATGAGCAGTTCTTC

D gene: TRBD1
J gene: TRBJ2-6
clone size: NA
V gene: TRBV18
CDR3 protein: CASSPPWTGTGANVLTF
CDR3 DNA: TGTGCCAGCTCACCGCCTTGGACAGGGACTGGGGCCAACGTCCTGACTTTC

D gene: TRBD1
J gene: TRBJ1-2
clone size: NA
V gene: TRBV28
CDR3 protein: CASRDRAAWGYTF
CDR3 DNA: TGTGCCAGCCGGGACAGGGCGGCATGGGGCTACACCTTC

D gene: TRBD2
J gene: TRBJ2-3
clone size: once
V gene: TRBV4-1
CDR3 protein: CASRAGLAGPRGDTQYF
CDR3 DNA: TGCGCCAGCAGAGCGGGACTAGCGGGACCCAGGGGAGATACGCAGTATTTT

D gene: NA
J gene: TRBJ1-2
clone size: NA
V gene: TRBV7-3
CDR3 protein: CAPGAYGYTF
CDR3 DNA: TGTGCCCCCGGAGCCTATGGCTACACCTTC

D gene: NA
J gene: TRBJ2-7
clone size: NA
V gene: TRBV7-8
CDR3 protein: CASSLFVSGISYEQYF
CDR3 DNA: TGTGCCAGCAGCTTATTCGTTTCCGGGATCTCCTACGAGCAGTACTTC

D gene: TRBD1
J gene: TRBJ2-3
clone size: NA
V gene: TRBV24-1
CDR3 protein: CATSGTGGTDTQYF
CDR3 DNA: TGTGCCACCAGCGGGACAGGGGGCACAGATACGCAGTATTTT

D gene: TRBD2
J gene: TRBJ2-1
clone size: NA
V gene: TRBV5-4
CDR3 protein: CASSLAGGAWDEQFF
CDR3 DNA: TGTGCCAGCAGCTTGGCCGGGGGGGCGTGGGATGAGCAGTTCTTC

D gene: NA
J gene: TRBJ2-1
clone size: NA
V gene: TRBV7-8
CDR3 protein: CASSRSGTADYNEQFF
CDR3 DNA: TGTGCCAGCAGCAGATCCGGGACTGCGGACTACAATGAGCAGTTCTTC

D gene: TRBD1
J gene: TRBJ1-2
clone size: few
V gene: TRBV5-4
CDR3 protein: CASSWDRGRDGYTF
CDR3 DNA: TGTGCCAGCAGCTGGGACAGGGGGCGAGATGGCTACACCTTC

D gene: TRBD1
J gene: TRBJ2-7
clone size: few
V gene: TRBV18
CDR3 protein: CASSQIQGAIDEQYF
CDR3 DNA: TGTGCCAGCTCCCAGATACAGGGGGCTATCGACGAGCAGTACTTC

D gene: NA
J gene: TRBJ2-5
clone size: NA
V gene: TRBV5-6
CDR3 protein: CASSLVSGGVQETQYF
CDR3 DNA: TGTGCCAGCAGCTTGGTTAGCGGAGGGGTCCAAGAGACCCAGTACTTC

D gene: NA
J gene: TRBJ2-7
clone size: NA
V gene: TRBV28
CDR3 protein: CASTRPWGEGGYEQYF
CDR3 DNA: TGTGCCAGCACCCGACCCTGGGGGGAGGGGGGCTACGAGCAGTACTTC

D gene: NA
J gene: TRBJ1-3
clone size: NA
V gene: TRBV3-1/TRBV3-2
CDR3 protein: CASSPVSSGNTIYF
CDR3 DNA: TGTGCCAGCTCCCCCGTGAGCTCTGGAAACACCATATATTTT

D gene: NA
J gene: TRBJ1-2
clone size: few
V gene: TRBV28
CDR3 protein: CASTKRKHARDGYTF
CDR3 DNA: TGTGCCAGCACCAAAAGAAAACACGCCAGGGATGGCTACACCTTC